Presented here are 10 T cell receptor beta chains from one specimen sequenced in a study of PD-1 blockade in classical Hodgkin lymphoma (dated by TCRdb to the early 2020s). Library preparation used the immunoSEQ multiplex PCR assay. The table was pulled from immuneACCESS by TCRdb, which kept in-frame rearrangements only. Such tables lose some clones; where checked, under half of the loss comes from unresolved V genes, and the rest has no known cause. A total of 9,500 to 12,000 clones appear in this sample, about 85% of them only once. The top ten clones comprise roughly 29% of the sample. The time point label of this sample denotes: cycle 1 day 1 (C1D1), immediately before nivolumab initiation. Every trial patient had relapsed after autologous stem cell transplantation, and cohorts A, B and C differed in prior brentuximab vedotin exposure. This specimen was peripheral blood mononuclear cells (PBMCs), taken at baseline. These receptors originate from a human donor with classical Hodgkin lymphoma.

This clone appeared a single time. V and J are TRBV7-2 and TRBJ1-1; unclear D gene. Germline values: CDR1 SGHTA, CDR2 FQGNSA. The length of the CDR3 is 15 residues. Trimming left V 2 bases short and J 2 bases short, with 12 bases between. CDR3 nucleotide sequence: TGTGCCAGCAGCTTAACCGGGATGGGCAACACTGAAGCTTTCTTT. It encodes CASSLTGMGNTEAFF.

This rearrangement joins TRBV6-6 to TRBJ2-1; TRBD1 matches 8 bases. Trimming at V came to 6 bases and at J to 5 bases, leaving 6 bases not matched to a gene. Germline V lookup: CDR1 MNHNY, CDR2 SVGAGI (reference sequence). The CDR3 runs to 14 residues. The CDR3 sequence is CASRQQGGNNEQFF. CDR3 DNA sequence: TGTGCCAGCAGGCAACAGGGGGGCAACAATGAGCAGTTCTTC.

This sequence joins TRBV6-5 and TRBJ1-4; 7 nucleotides match TRBD1. V lost 6 bases, J lost 8 bases, and 9 bases stayed unmatched. CDR3 length equals 14 residues. CDR1 and CDR2 from the germline V gene are MNHEY and SVGAGI. The CDR3 protein is CASSHEGAREKLFF. As DNA, the CDR3 is TGTGCCAGCAGCCACGAGGGGGCGAGGGAAAAACTGTTTTTT.

This sequence joins TRBV6-1 and TRBJ2-7; D is perhaps TRBD1 (5 bases). Trimming left V 3 bases short and J 5 bases short, with 8 bases between. This CDR3 is 12 amino acids long. Germline V gene data show CDR1 as MNHNS and CDR2 as SASEGT. The CDR3, as DNA: TGTGCCAGCAGTGATCTAGGGGACGAGCAGTACTTC. This encodes CASSDLGDEQYF.

The V and J genes are TRBV6-1 and TRBJ1-2; D ambiguous. V shed 2 bases and J shed 8 bases, with 15 bases lying between them. This CDR3 is 14 amino acids long. Looked up from germline, CDR1 is MNHNS and CDR2 is SASEGT. CDR3 loop: CASSEPPVSRGYTF. The CDR3 bases are TGTGCCAGCAGTGAACCCCCGGTATCGAGAGGCTACACCTTC.

A single count supports this clone. The junction shows a germline mismatch at one end, possibly a read error. CDR3 nucleotide sequence: TGTGCCAGCTCAACACCCCGAGGCGGGTCCTACAATGAGCAGTTCTTC. It is translated as CASSTPRGGSYNEQFF. The chain employs TRBV18 and TRBJ2-1; maybe TRBD2 (5 bases). The CDR3 extends over 16 amino acids. CDR1 and CDR2 (germline): KGHSH, LQKENI. The variable domain in full, with the rest retrieved from reference TRBV18 and TRBJ2-1, is NAGVMQNPRHLVRRRGQEARLRCSPMKGHSHVYWYRQLPEEGLKFMVYLQKENIIDESGMPKERFSAEFPKEGPSILRIQQVVRGDSAAYFCASSTPRGGSYNEQFFGPGTRLTVL.

By share, this clone ranks as medium-sized. This chain joins TRBV7-9 and TRBJ2-3, with 7 positions matching TRBD1. The V segment lost 11 bases and the J segment 2 bases; nucleotides outside the gene matches: 4. The germline V gene encodes CDR1 SEHNR and CDR2 FQNEAQ (reference sequence). CDR3 size: 12 residues. DNA of the CDR3: TGTGCCGGGACAGACCCCACAGATACGCAGTATTTT. It yields the protein CAGTDPTDTQYF.

V is TRBV9 and J is TRBJ2-1, with a possible D match to TRBD2 (6 bases). Germline CDR1 is SGDLS and CDR2 is YYNGEE. This CDR3 region has 13 residues. Trimming took off 4 bases at V and 4 bases at J, with 9 bases between the two ends. The CDR3 is CASSPRDYNEQFF. As DNA, the CDR3 is TGTGCCAGCAGCCCGCGGGATTACAATGAGCAGTTCTTC.

The chain uses TRBV10-3 and TRBJ1-5; D is uncertain. From germline, CDR1 is ENHRY and CDR2 SYGVKD. The CDR3 runs 14 residues. V was cut by 5 bases and J by 3 bases, with 11 bases left in between. As DNA, the CDR3 is TGTGCCATCAGTACTAACAGAGACAATCAGCCCCAGCATTTT. Translated: CAISTNRDNQPQHF.

The chain employs TRBV10-1 and TRBJ2-3, with D tentatively TRBD2 (5 bases). CDR1 is WNHNN, CDR2 SYGVQD, per germline (reference sequence). This CDR3 is built from 15 residues. The V and J ends lost 9 bases and 1 base respectively, with 17 bases between them. CDR3 amino acids: CASNDPGGGTDTQYF. In nucleotides, the CDR3 is TGCGCCAGTAATGACCCTGGAGGTGGCACAGATACGCAGTATTTT.